The sample holds many counts of the clone carrying this T cell receptor (beta chain). Molecular barcoding with unique molecular identifiers was used for the TCRbeta library. MiXCR, applied by TCRdb to the PCR reads, yields one record per CDR3 protein. The profile shows 210,000 or so distinct CDR3 sequences, approximately 9% of them singletons. This CDR3 has 15 amino acids. J gave up 13 bases and V 5 bases, and 11 bases lay outside the gene matches. Looked up from germline, CDR1 is SGHTA and CDR2 is FQGNSA. The data are from a study of T-cell reconstitution after alpha-beta-depleted transplantation in children.

The sequence derives from a human donor who donated a stem cell graft to a child with acute lymphoblastic leukemia. Sequenced here: PBMCs from the stem cell graft donor, sampled from the stem cell graft. The chain combines TRBV7-2 with TRBJ2-2, with 12 bases lining up with TRBD2. The CDR3 here is CASSLLAGGSGVLFF. As DNA, the CDR3 is TGTGCCAGCAGCCTACTAGCGGGGGGTTCTGGTGTGCTGTTTTTT.